This is a list of T cell receptor beta chains from one sample in a study of blood T cell repertoires in COVID-19. The method was immunoSEQ multiplex PCR; TCRdb's version includes in-frame clones alone and lacks a portion of them. The table has more than 70,000 clones, about 85% seen once. Material: peripheral blood. Source of these receptors: a human donor in a cohort sampled during active COVID-19. CDR3s include the opening cysteine and the closing phenylalanine or tryptophan. A D gene is named only where the DNA matches it firmly. Clone size appears in some rows only: once, few, many, or a class for an expanded clone.

abundance	d_gene	len	v_gene	j_gene	CDR3aa	CDR3nt
NA	NA	16	TRBV5-4	TRBJ2-3	CASSAKLGPLSDTQYF	TGTGCCAGCAGCGCCAAGTTGGGCCCTCTTTCAGATACGCAGTATTTT
NA	TRBD1	11	TRBV2	TRBJ2-7	CASGQEYEQYF	TGTGCCAGCGGACAGGAATACGAGCAGTACTTC
NA	NA	13	TRBV7-6	TRBJ2-7	CASSIYRDYEQYF	TGTGCCAGCAGCATATACAGGGACTACGAGCAGTACTTC
few	TRBD2	15	TRBV4-2	TRBJ2-7	CASSQDLAGSYEQYF	TGTGCCAGCAGCCAAGACCTAGCGGGTTCCTACGAGCAGTACTTC
NA	TRBD1	15	TRBV2	TRBJ1-2	CASAKGTELNYGYTF	TGTGCCAGCGCCAAAGGGACAGAACTTAACTATGGCTACACCTTC
NA	NA	14	TRBV28	TRBJ2-7	CASSLPGRAYEQYF	TGTGCCAGCAGTTTACCAGGTCGAGCCTACGAGCAGTACTTC
NA	NA	11	TRBV18	TRBJ2-7	CASSGLDEQYF	TGTGCCAGCTCAGGGCTGGACGAGCAGTACTTC
NA	NA	14	TRBV23-1	TRBJ1-1	CASSQSSEETEAFF	TGCGCCAGCAGTCAATCTTCAGAGGAGACTGAAGCTTTCTTT
NA	TRBD2	17	TRBV4-2	TRBJ2-2	CASSLDIAGVGTGELFF	TGTGCCAGCAGCCTAGACATAGCGGGAGTGGGCACCGGGGAGCTGTTTTTT
NA	NA	10	TRBV27	TRBJ1-4	CASRPGKLFF	TGTGCCAGCCGACCGGGGAAACTGTTTTTT
NA	NA	14	TRBV11-2	TRBJ2-1	CASSSVGAYNEQFF	TGTGCCAGCAGCTCCGTGGGGGCGTACAATGAGCAGTTCTTC
once	NA	14	TRBV2	TRBJ2-7	CASSDRPGTYEQYF	TGTGCCAGCAGTGACCGGCCGGGGACCTACGAGCAGTACTTC
NA	TRBD1	12	TRBV3-1/TRBV3-2	TRBJ2-7	CASGTGVYEQYF	TGTGCCTCCGGGACAGGGGTCTACGAGCAGTACTTC
few	NA	13	TRBV7-9	TRBJ1-2	CASSLQGNYGYTF	TGTGCCAGCAGCTTACAGGGTAACTATGGCTACACCTTC
once	NA	10	TRBV30	TRBJ1-2	CAWATNGYTF	TGTGCCTGGGCTACCAATGGCTACACCTTC
once	NA	13	TRBV5-4	TRBJ2-3	CASSLSPTDTQYF	TGTGCCAGCAGCTTGTCCCCGACAGATACGCAGTATTTT
NA	NA	15	TRBV18	TRBJ1-4	CASSENLSANEKLFF	TGTGCCAGCTCCGAGAACCTATCGGCTAATGAAAAACTGTTTTTT
NA	TRBD1	17	TRBV5-6	TRBJ2-1	CASKQGVRGSSYNEQFF	TGTGCCAGCAAACAGGGGGTGAGGGGGTCCTCCTACAATGAGCAGTTCTTC
NA	NA	16	TRBV7-2	TRBJ1-4	CASTTGPLVANEKLFF	TGTGCCAGCACGACAGGACCCTTAGTGGCTAATGAAAAACTGTTTTTT
NA	NA	19	TRBV11-2	TRBJ1-1	CASSLDRSQAKISNTEAFF	TGTGCCAGCAGCTTAGATCGGTCCCAGGCCAAGATATCGAACACTGAAGCTTTCTTT
once	NA	14	TRBV7-3	TRBJ2-3	CASSQAPGTDTQYF	TGTGCCAGCAGCCAAGCTCCTGGCACAGATACGCAGTATTTT
NA	NA	16	TRBV3-1/TRBV3-2	TRBJ1-4	CASSPLVEGSYEKLFF	TGTGCCAGCAGCCCTTTAGTGGAGGGTAGTTATGAAAAACTGTTTTTT
NA	NA	17	TRBV7-8	TRBJ2-1	CASSYTGTTSSYNEQFF	TGTGCCAGCAGCTATACCGGGACAACAAGCTCCTACAATGAGCAGTTCTTC
once	TRBD2	15	TRBV5-1	TRBJ2-1	CASSLAGGENNEQFF	TGCGCCAGCAGTCTCGCGGGGGGCGAGAACAATGAGCAGTTCTTC